The 7 T cell receptor beta chains below were found in one sample sequenced in a study of cytomegalovirus exposure and HLA in healthy donors. Primers included in the PCR were 60 Vbeta and 13 Jbeta primers. Sequencing was performed with immunoSEQ multiplex PCR; in TCRdb, only in-frame clones are kept and a portion is missing. This repertoire shows approximately 190,000 clones, over 75% found once; its top ten account for around 3.9%. The sequencing input was PBMCs. These receptors were obtained from a man aged 50-60 years in good health and CMV-seronegative.

The rearrangement joins TRBV5-8 to TRBJ2-5; D might be TRBD2 (5 bases). Trimming left V 2 bases short and J 5 bases short, with 16 bases between. Per the germline V gene, CDR1 is SGHTS and CDR2 is YDEGEE. The CDR3 loop spans 15 amino acids. CDR3 coding DNA: TGTGCCAGCAGCTTTATGGGGAGCAATGTGGAGACCCAGTACTTC. This translates into CASSFMGSNVETQYF.

The rearrangement joins TRBV5-1 to TRBJ1-2, with a weak D call TRBD1 (5 bases). Trimming removed 0 bases from V and 4 bases from J, with 13 bases in between. CDR1 is SGHRS, CDR2 YFSETQ, per germline. This CDR3 is 15 amino acids long. CDR3 coding DNA: TGCGCCAGCAGCTTGGCCCCGGTGGGGGGCTATGGCTACACCTTC. As protein: CASSLAPVGGYGYTF.

In regard to this clone: This CDR3 is also generated by other DNA sequences in the sample. This sequence joins TRBV5-6 and TRBJ1-1; weak D call: TRBD1 (5 bases). Trimming left V 3 bases short and J 6 bases short, with 9 bases between. The CDR3 extends over 12 amino acids. Germline V gene sequence: CDR1 SGHDT, CDR2 YYEEEE. The CDR3 sequence: CASSSGSAEAFF. The CDR3 coding sequence is TGTGCCAGCAGCTCAGGGTCTGCTGAAGCTTTCTTT.

The CDR3 region has the DNA TGTGCCAGCAGCCTGAACAGGGGCTTAGGCACCGGGGAGCTGTTTTTT. Translated, it gives CASSLNRGLGTGELFF. The J gene is TRBJ2-2, the V gene TRBV6-6; 7 positions agree with TRBD1. The V and J ends lost 6 bases and 4 bases, in that order; junction bases with no gene match: 11. The CDR3 spans 16 residues. In germline, CDR1 is MNHNY, CDR2 SVGAGI (reference sequence).

The CDR3 reads CASSETGAQPQHF. DNA of the CDR3: TGTGCCAGCAGTGAAACAGGGGCTCAGCCCCAGCATTTT. The chain links TRBV2 to TRBJ1-5; 7 nucleotides align to TRBD1. Germline assignment: CDR1 SNHLY and CDR2 FYNNEI. The V and J ends lost 2 bases and 6 bases, in that order; junction bases with no gene match: 1. There are 13 residues in the CDR3.

The chain combines TRBV7-9 with TRBJ2-3; TRBD2 matches 7 bases. The CDR3 extends over 12 amino acids. Germline V gene sequence: CDR1 SEHNR, CDR2 FQNEAQ (reference sequence). V lost 4 bases to trimming and J lost 9 bases; unmatched junction nucleotides: 4. The CDR3 sequence: CASSSGRETQYF. The CDR3 bases are TGTGCCAGCAGCTCAGGGCGGGAGACGCAGTATTTT.

The chain uses TRBV10-1 and TRBJ1-3; D ambiguous. This CDR3 is 14 amino acids long. Trimming pared 3 bases from V and 1 base from J, leaving 7 bases between. Germline V gene data show CDR1 as WNHNN and CDR2 as SYGVQD (reference sequence). The CDR3 coding sequence is TGCGCCAGCAGTGAAGAGGGTTCTGGAAACACCATATATTTT. Translating it yields CASSEEGSGNTIYF.